These 27 T cell receptor beta chains share one sample of origin, sequenced in a study of shared clonotypes between healthy human individuals. Some clones are missing from TCRdb's copy, which holds only in-frame ones; the method was immunoSEQ multiplex PCR. The data hold 520,000 or so clones, with 79% observed a single time. The specimen was PBMCs. Every receptor here comes from a woman between 35 and 50 years old in good health. Some clones in this sample may be carry-over from other donors' samples.

V gene TRBV28 combines with J gene TRBJ1-4; 8 bases align to TRBD1. The CDR3 has 16 residues. Germline lookup yields CDR1 MDHEN and CDR2 SYDVKM. V lost 1 base, J lost 0 bases, and 1 base stayed unmatched. CDR3 region: CASSLSQGATNEKLFF. The DNA for the CDR3 is TGTGCCAGCAGTTTATCACAGGGGGCAACTAATGAAAAACTGTTTTTT.

This chain links TRBV6-6 with TRBJ2-5; 11 bases match TRBD2. Germline CDR1 reads MNHNY; CDR2 reads SVGAGI (reference sequence). The CDR3 has 13 residues. The junction had 4 bases not matched to a gene; V was cut back by 6 bases and J by 7 bases. CDR3 residues: CASSPTSGATQYF. The DNA for the CDR3 is TGTGCCAGCAGCCCGACTAGCGGGGCGACCCAGTACTTC.

This sequence joins TRBV19 and TRBJ1-1; maybe TRBD1 (6 bases). Germline V gene data show CDR1 as LNHDA and CDR2 as SQIVND (reference sequence). Trimming took off 5 bases at V and 2 bases at J, with 9 bases between the two ends. The length of the CDR3 is 13 residues. CDR3 amino acids: CASSYRENTEAFF. The CDR3 nucleotides are TGTGCCAGTAGTTACAGGGAAAACACTGAAGCTTTCTTT.

A note on this clone: Just one base apart from a much larger clone, this may be a read error. The V gene is TRBV27, the J gene TRBJ2-7; possibly TRBD2 for D (6 bases). The CDR3 is 14 residues long. V lost 5 bases and J lost 3, with 14 bases in between. In germline, CDR1 is MNHEY, CDR2 SMNVEV (reference sequence). The CDR3 DNA is TGTGCCAGCAGTACCTCTAGCGCCTACTACGAGCAGTACTTC. Its translation is CASSTSSAYYEQYF.

In its sample, this clone was seen a few times. V is TRBV7-2 and J is TRBJ1-4, with D tentatively TRBD1 (5 bases). Germline values: CDR1 SGHTA, CDR2 FQGNSA. Trimming took 1 base from V and 10 from J, leaving 16 bases between them. This CDR3 is 15 amino acids long. DNA for the CDR3: TGTGCCAGCAGCTTAGAAGTCGGGGCTGCGGGAAAACTGTTTTTT. It yields the protein CASSLEVGAAGKLFF.

The genes are TRBV18 and TRBJ2-1; 9 bases line up with TRBD2. Germline loops: CDR1 KGHSH, CDR2 LQKENI. This CDR3 region has 16 residues. Unmatched junction bases numbered 9, after V lost 8 bases and J lost 1 base. The CDR3 DNA is TGTGCCAGCACCGGTCTTAGCGGGAGTTCCTACAATGAGCAGTTCTTC. It translates to CASTGLSGSSYNEQFF. Supplemented by reference TRBV18 and TRBJ2-1, the full variable domain reads NAGVMQNPRHLVRRRGQEARLRCSPMKGHSHVYWYRQLPEEGLKFMVYLQKENIIDESGMPKERFSAEFPKEGPSILRIQQVVRGDSAAYFCASTGLSGSSYNEQFFGPGTRLTVL.

This chain links TRBV10-1 with TRBJ2-7, with 7 bases aligning to TRBD2. The CDR3 loop spans 17 amino acids. Germline assignment: CDR1 WNHNN and CDR2 SYGVQD (reference sequence). The V and J ends lost 3 bases and 7 bases, in that order; junction bases with no gene match: 18. The CDR3 sequence is CASSDEGVPAKGGEQYF. The CDR3 region has the DNA TGCGCCAGCAGTGATGAAGGGGTACCGGCCAAGGGAGGGGAGCAGTACTTC.

The rearrangement links TRBV6-6 to TRBJ1-6, with D tentatively TRBD1 (5 bases). V lost 0 bases to trimming and J lost 10 bases, with 13 bases between them. The germline V gene has CDR1 MNHNY and CDR2 SVGAGI (reference sequence). The CDR3 is 15 amino acids. CDR3 in DNA: TGTGCCAGCAGTTACTCGGGGCCACGGGACTCACCCCTCCACTTT. Translating it yields CASSYSGPRDSPLHF.

The V call is TRBV29-1, the J call TRBJ1-1, with 7 bases lining up with TRBD1. Germline trimming cut 5 bases from V and 7 bases from J; bases unmatched to any gene: 7. This CDR3 has 12 residues. Germline V gene lookup returns CDR1 SQVTM and CDR2 ANQGSEA. This CDR3 reads CSVTRGQYEAFF. CDR3 in DNA: TGCAGCGTTACAAGGGGGCAGTATGAAGCTTTCTTT.

The chain couples TRBV28 to TRBJ1-2, with TRBD1 matching 7 bases. From germline, CDR1 is MDHEN and CDR2 SYDVKM. The CDR3 covers 12 residues. V was clipped by 10 bases and J by 4 bases; unmatched bases: 6. In DNA form, the CDR3 reads TGTGCCACCGAGGGACAGATCTATGGCTACACCTTC. It translates to CATEGQIYGYTF.

The CDR3 is CASSVRGLDKNIQYF. DNA of the CDR3: TGTGCCAGCAGTGTTCGAGGGTTGGACAAAAACATTCAGTACTTC. The gene calls are TRBV6-1 and TRBJ2-4; possible D gene TRBD2, 5 bases. The V gene's germline CDR1 is MNHNS and CDR2 SASEGT. V was pared by 4 bases and J by 3 bases, with 13 bases between. The CDR3 totals 15 residues.

The chain recombines TRBV10-1 with TRBJ2-2; 12 bases align to TRBD2. The CDR3 is 17 amino acids. V shed 4 bases and J 7 bases; nucleotides not matched to a gene: 10. Germline CDR1 is WNHNN and CDR2 is SYGVQD (reference sequence). The CDR3 region is CASSGTGTSGRIGELFF. The CDR3 DNA sequence: TGCGCCAGCAGTGGGACGGGCACTAGCGGGAGGATCGGGGAGCTGTTTTTT.

This sequence joins TRBV15 and TRBJ2-1; a possible D gene is TRBD1 (6 bases). In germline, CDR1 is LNHNV, CDR2 YYDKDF (reference sequence). V was clipped by 0 bases and J by 10 bases, with 7 bases between them. The length of the CDR3 is 12 residues. CDR3 sequence reads: CATSRDQGEQFF. The CDR3 bases are TGTGCCACCAGCAGAGATCAGGGGGAGCAGTTCTTC.

CDR3 coding DNA: TGTGCCACCAGCAGAGACACCGGGACAGGGGGCGAAGAGCAGTACTTC. It specifies CATSRDTGTGGEEQYF. J is TRBJ2-5 and V is TRBV15; the match to TRBD1 covers 12 bases. This CDR3 region has 16 residues. CDR1 and CDR2 from the germline V gene are LNHNV and YYDKDF (reference sequence). V shed 0 bases and J 11 bases; nucleotides not matched to a gene: 10.

This clone was seen only once. The chain is built from TRBV10-3 and TRBJ2-1; D call uncertain. This CDR3 contains 13 residues. CDR1 and CDR2 from the germline V gene are ENHRY and SYGVKD. V was cut by 5 bases and J by 8 bases, with 13 bases left in between. CDR3 sequence (DNA): TGTGCCATCAGTAAGACCCTTGGGGATGAGCAGTTCTTC. It codes for CAISKTLGDEQFF.

The CDR3 coding sequence is TGTGCCAGCAGTCCGGGACTAGCGGGACTGGATACGCAGTATTTT. Translating it yields CASSPGLAGLDTQYF. The gene calls are TRBV27 and TRBJ2-3; 13 bases are shared with TRBD2. Germline CDR1 MNHEY, CDR2 SMNVEV (reference sequence). Trimming took 5 bases from V and 6 from J; bases not matched to a gene: 5. This CDR3 region has 15 residues.

This clone is a singleton in its sample. The rearrangement joins TRBV28 to TRBJ1-5; no firm D call. Germline CDR1 and CDR2: MDHEN and SYDVKM. The ends were cut back, 3 bases at V and 0 bases at J, with 9 bases in the middle. The CDR3 is 15 residues long. The CDR3 region is CASSFAGDSNQPQHF. CDR3 DNA sequence: TGTGCCAGCAGTTTTGCAGGAGATAGCAATCAGCCCCAGCATTTT.

V usage is TRBV28 and J usage is TRBJ2-3; the D is unclear. CDR1 MDHEN and CDR2 SYDVKM come from the germline V gene. This CDR3 is built from 14 residues. The germline V and J ends were trimmed by 9 bases and 2 bases, with 15 bases remaining between them. The CDR3 DNA reads TGTGCCAGGGAGTCCCGAATAATCACAGATACGCAGTATTTT. This gives the protein CARESRIITDTQYF. Complete variable domain (other parts from reference TRBV28 and TRBJ2-3): DVKVTQSSRYLVKRTGEKVFLECVQDMDHENMFWYRQDPGLGLRLIYFSYDVKMKEKGDIPEGYSVSREKKERFSLILESASTNQTSMYLCARESRIITDTQYFGPGTRLTVL.

The gene calls are TRBV7-6 and TRBJ2-7; D is unclear. In germline, CDR1 is SGHVS, CDR2 FNYEAQ. The CDR3 covers 12 residues. V was trimmed by 5 bases and J by 7 bases, leaving 12 bases between them. The CDR3 nucleotides read TGTGCCAGCAGCGCCCTTATGCGGGAGCAGTACTTC. This sequence encodes CASSALMREQYF. Filled out from reference TRBV7-6 and TRBJ2-7, the complete variable domain reads GAGVSQSPRYKVTKRGQDVALRCDPISGHVSLYWYRQALGQGPEFLTYFNYEAQQDKSGLPNDRFSAERPEGSISTLTIQRTEQRDSAMYRCASSALMREQYFGPGTRLTVT.

The rearrangement uses TRBV7-2 and TRBJ1-3; tentatively, D is TRBD1 (5 bases). The V and J ends lost 2 bases and 3 bases respectively, with 14 bases between them. The CDR3 is 16 residues long. Germline CDR1 reads SGHTA; CDR2 reads FQGNSA. The CDR3 loop is CASSLYRPTGGNTIYF. The CDR3 bases are TGTGCCAGCAGCTTATACAGGCCGACTGGTGGAAACACCATATATTTT. Using reference TRBV7-2 and TRBJ1-3 for the parts outside the CDR3, the full variable domain is GAGVSQSPSNKVTEKGKDVELRCDPISGHTALYWYRQSLGQGLEFLIYFQGNSAPDKSGLPSDRFSAERTGGSVSTLTIQRTQQEDSAVYLCASSLYRPTGGNTIYFGEGSWLTVV.

The CDR3 DNA reads TGTGCCAGCAGTTTTCGGCAGAACACTGAAGCTTTCTTT. Translation gives CASSFRQNTEAFF. This chain connects TRBV27 to TRBJ1-1; D uncertain. The CDR3 sequence is 13 residues long. Germline V lookup: CDR1 MNHEY, CDR2 SMNVEV (reference sequence). Trimming stripped 3 bases from V and 1 base from J, with 6 bases between.

The chain has TRBV15 and TRBJ2-7; D unclear. The germline gives CDR1 LNHNV, CDR2 YYDKDF (reference sequence). CDR3 length equals 13 residues. The V end was cut by 0 bases, the J end by 1 base, with 4 bases between. The chain's CDR3 is CATSRDASYEQYF. The CDR3 DNA is TGTGCCACCAGCAGAGACGCGTCCTACGAGCAGTACTTC. Based on the CDR3 plus reference TRBV15 and TRBJ2-7, the full variable domain is DAMVIQNPRYQVTQFGKPVTLSCSQTLNHNVMYWYQQKSSQAPKLLFHYYDKDFNNEADTPDNFQSRRPNTSFCFLDIRSPGLGDTAMYLCATSRDASYEQYFGPGTRLTVT.

V and J are TRBV4-2 and TRBJ2-3; TRBD2 matches 14 bases. The germline gives CDR1 LGHNA, CDR2 YNFKEQ. The CDR3 is 16 amino acids. The junction had 6 bases not matched to a gene; V was cut back by 2 bases and J by 8 bases. The CDR3 bases are TGTGCCAGCAGCCAATTCGGGACTAGCGGGAGAATTACGCAGTATTTT. It encodes CASSQFGTSGRITQYF.

The chain recombines TRBV7-3 with TRBJ2-7; D is unclear. Germline assignment: CDR1 SGHTA and CDR2 FQGTGA. CDR3 length equals 13 residues. V was trimmed by 1 base and J by 6 bases, leaving 10 bases between them. The CDR3 DNA reads TGTGCCAGCAGCTTAAGAGCCAGTACCGAGCAGTACTTC. This encodes CASSLRASTEQYF.

In regard to this clone: Sequence at one end of the junction differs from germline and may be a read error. The genes are TRBV11-3 and TRBJ2-7, with 8 nucleotides matching TRBD1. This CDR3 is built from 15 residues. Germline V gene lookup returns CDR1 SGHNT and CDR2 YENEEA. The CDR3 reads CAGSLPGGTGYEQYF. The CDR3 nucleotides read TGTGCCGGCAGCTTACCAGGGGGCACGGGCTACGAGCAGTACTTC.

About this clone itself: Distinct nucleotide sequences in the sample also encode this CDR3. The J gene is TRBJ2-3, the V gene TRBV7-7; 9 bases are shared with TRBD2. Germline V CDR1 and CDR2: SSHAT, FNYEAQ (reference sequence). After removal of 5 bases from V and 4 bases from J, the junction contained 4 bases not matched to a gene. The length of the CDR3 is 14 residues. For the CDR3, the DNA is TGTGCCAGCAGCCCGGGACTAGCCTCAGATACGCAGTATTTT. Translation gives CASSPGLASDTQYF.

The chain links TRBV19 to TRBJ1-2; maybe TRBD1 (6 bases). Germline V gene sequence: CDR1 LNHDA, CDR2 SQIVND (reference sequence). The V gene lost 10 bases and the J gene lost 6 bases, with 18 bases spanning the gap. The CDR3 spans 13 residues. The CDR3: CATDTRGADGYTF. The CDR3 nucleotides are TGTGCCACCGATACTCGGGGGGCCGATGGCTACACCTTC. The full variable domain, its missing parts supplied by reference TRBV19 and TRBJ1-2, is DGGITQSPKYLFRKEGQNVTLSCEQNLNHDAMYWYRQDPGQGLRLIYYSQIVNDFQKGDIAEGYSVSREKKESFPLTVTSAQKNPTAFYLCATDTRGADGYTFGSGTRLTVV.